The rows below give T cell receptor beta chains drawn from one sample of a study of blood T cell repertoires in COVID-19. Here immunoSEQ multiplex PCR was the method, and the copy in TCRdb shows in-frame clones only, minus some. This sample yields about 170,000 clones, of which just over 90% are seen a single time; roughly 5.3% belongs to the top ten. The specimen sequenced was peripheral blood. These receptors came from a man younger than 35 with COVID-19, enrolled during active disease. CDR3s include the opening cysteine and the closing phenylalanine or tryptophan. D genes are given only for firm matches. Rows may omit the clone size; those that give it use once, few, many or a size class.

j_call v_call clone_size cdr3_length d_call cdr3_nt cdr3_aa
TRBJ1-2 TRBV7-2 . 16 TRBD1 TGTGCCAGCAGCCCACAATCTGGACAGGGGCGCTATGGCTACACCTTC CASSPQSGQGRYGYTF
TRBJ2-6 TRBV19 . 18 TRBD1 TGTGCCAGTAGTCCTACCGGGACAGCAGCAACTGGGGCCAACGTCCTGACTTTC CASSPTGTAATGANVLTF
TRBJ2-7 TRBV7-2 . 16 . TGTGCCAGCAGCTTAGCTGGAGGGGGCCAGACCTACGAGCAGTACTTC CASSLAGGGQTYEQYF
TRBJ1-5 TRBV12-5 . 12 . TGTGCTAGTGGCAGAGGAGATCAGCCCCAGCATTTT CASGRGDQPQHF
TRBJ2-7 TRBV7-9 . 16 . TGTGCCAGCAGCTCGTTCGCAATCGGACAAGCCTACGAGCAGTACTTC CASSSFAIGQAYEQYF
TRBJ1-5 TRBV19 . 13 . TGTGCCAGTAAATCAGGGCCCAATCAGCCCCAGCATTTT CASKSGPNQPQHF
TRBJ2-3 TRBV5-1 . 16 TRBD2 TGCGCCAGCAGGACCACTAGCGGCGGAGGCACAGATACGCAGTATTTT CASRTTSGGGTDTQYF
TRBJ2-7 TRBV7-9 few 17 TRBD1 TGTGCCAGCAGCTCATCCGCCCCAGGGGGCTATTCCTACGAGCAGTACTTC CASSSSAPGGYSYEQYF
TRBJ2-1 TRBV28 . 18 TRBD2 TGTGCCAGCAGTTTGGTTCTAGCGGGACCCTGGGAGAACAATGAGCAGTTCTTC CASSLVLAGPWENNEQFF
TRBJ1-6 TRBV28 . 14 . TGTGCCACCCCGGGACCGGGGGTTAATTCACCCCTCCACTTT CATPGPGVNSPLHF
TRBJ1-1 TRBV5-4 . 15 TRBD1 TGTGCCAGCAGCTTGTGGGACAGGGCGGACACTGAAGCTTTCTTT CASSLWDRADTEAFF
TRBJ2-7 TRBV7-9 . 15 TRBD2 TGTGCCAGCAGCTTAGCGAGCGGGAGCGTCCACGAGCAGTACTTC CASSLASGSVHEQYF
TRBJ2-1 TRBV10-3 once 15 TRBD1 TGTGCCATCAGTGTTACAGGGGGAGACTACAATGAGCAGTTCTTC CAISVTGGDYNEQFF
TRBJ1-5 TRBV9 . 16 . TGTGCCAGCAGCGTAGGGCCAGGGGATAGCAATCAGCCCCAGCATTTT CASSVGPGDSNQPQHF
TRBJ2-7 TRBV2 once 14 . TGTGCCAGCAGCGGTACCGGGCAGGGCTACGAGCAGTACTTC CASSGTGQGYEQYF
TRBJ2-7 TRBV28 . 14 TRBD1 TGTGCCAGCAGTTTAGTGACAGGGTTCTACGAGCAGTACTTC CASSLVTGFYEQYF
TRBJ1-6 TRBV28 . 16 . TGTGCCAGCAGATCCGCCGGCTGGGAGGAGAATTCACCCCTCCACTTT CASRSAGWEENSPLHF